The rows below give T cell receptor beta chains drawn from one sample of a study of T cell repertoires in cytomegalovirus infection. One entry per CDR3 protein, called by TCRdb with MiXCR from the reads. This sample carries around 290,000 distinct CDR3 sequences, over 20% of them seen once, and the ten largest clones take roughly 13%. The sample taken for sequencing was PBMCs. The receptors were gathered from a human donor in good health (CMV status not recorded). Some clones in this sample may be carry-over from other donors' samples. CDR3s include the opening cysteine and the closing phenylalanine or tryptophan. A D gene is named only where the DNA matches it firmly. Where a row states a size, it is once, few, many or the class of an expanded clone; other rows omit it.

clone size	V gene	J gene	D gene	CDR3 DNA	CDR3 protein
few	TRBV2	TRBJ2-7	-	TGTGCCAGCAGGGGGCAGTCCTACGAGCAGTACTTC	CASRGQSYEQYF
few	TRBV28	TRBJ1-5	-	TGTGCCAGCAGAGCCCCTCGGGGGAATCAGCCCCAGCATTTT	CASRAPRGNQPQHF
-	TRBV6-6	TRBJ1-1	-	TGTGCCAGCAGTTACTGGAGGGGTGATGCTGAAGCTTTCTTT	CASSYWRGDAEAFF
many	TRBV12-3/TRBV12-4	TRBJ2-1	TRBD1	TGTGCCAGCAGGGACCACCACAGGGGGCTTTCCTACAATGAGCAGTTCTTC	CASRDHHRGLSYNEQFF
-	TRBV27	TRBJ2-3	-	TGTGCCAGCAGTGATCTCGCGGGATCCAGCACAGATACGCAGTATTTT	CASSDLAGSSTDTQYF
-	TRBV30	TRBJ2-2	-	TGTGCCTGGAGTGTAAGAGACAGAAACACCGGGGAGCTGTTTTTT	CAWSVRDRNTGELFF
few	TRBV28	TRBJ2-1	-	TGTGCCAGCAGTTTAGGGACTGGATACAATGAGCAGTTCTTC	CASSLGTGYNEQFF
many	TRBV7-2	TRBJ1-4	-	TGTGCCAGCAGCTTAGACTACAGAAATAATGAAAAACTGTTTTTT	CASSLDYRNNEKLFF
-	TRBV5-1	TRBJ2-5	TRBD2	TGCGCCAGCAGCTTGGGGCAAACTAGCGGGGGGCAAGAGACCCAGTACTTC	CASSLGQTSGGQETQYF
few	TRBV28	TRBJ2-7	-	TGTGCCAGCAGTTTAGCAGGGAAGGAACCCTACGAGCAGTACTTC	CASSLAGKEPYEQYF
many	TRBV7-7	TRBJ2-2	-	TGTGCCAGCAGCCCCCTGGGGGCCAGAGGGACCGGGGAGCTGTTTTTT	CASSPLGARGTGELFF
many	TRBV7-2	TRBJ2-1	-	TGTGCCAGCAGCCCCCCTCGGGGAGGCAATGAGCAGTTCTTC	CASSPPRGGNEQFF
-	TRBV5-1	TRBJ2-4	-	TGCGCCAGCAGCCCATCGGACGGATTAGCCAAAAACATTCAGTACTTC	CASSPSDGLAKNIQYF